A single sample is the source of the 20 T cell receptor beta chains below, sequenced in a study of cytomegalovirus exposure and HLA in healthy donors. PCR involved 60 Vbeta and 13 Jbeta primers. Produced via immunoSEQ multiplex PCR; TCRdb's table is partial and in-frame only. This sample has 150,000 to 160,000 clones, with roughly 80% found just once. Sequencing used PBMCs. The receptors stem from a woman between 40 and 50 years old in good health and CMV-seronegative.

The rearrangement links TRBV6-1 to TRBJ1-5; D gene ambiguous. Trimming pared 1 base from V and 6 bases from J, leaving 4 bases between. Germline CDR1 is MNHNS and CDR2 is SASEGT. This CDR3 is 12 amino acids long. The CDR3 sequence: CASSEGAQPQHF. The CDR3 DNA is TGTGCCAGCAGTGAAGGGGCTCAGCCCCAGCATTTT.

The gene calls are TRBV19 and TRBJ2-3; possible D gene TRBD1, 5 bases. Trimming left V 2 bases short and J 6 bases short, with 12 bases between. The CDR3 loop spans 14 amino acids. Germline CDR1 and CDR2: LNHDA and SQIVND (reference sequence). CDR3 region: CASSIWGSRDTQYF. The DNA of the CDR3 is TGTGCCAGTAGTATATGGGGCTCACGGGATACGCAGTATTTT. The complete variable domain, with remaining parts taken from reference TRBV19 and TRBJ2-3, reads DGGITQSPKYLFRKEGQNVTLSCEQNLNHDAMYWYRQDPGQGLRLIYYSQIVNDFQKGDIAEGYSVSREKKESFPLTVTSAQKNPTAFYLCASSIWGSRDTQYFGPGTRLTVL.

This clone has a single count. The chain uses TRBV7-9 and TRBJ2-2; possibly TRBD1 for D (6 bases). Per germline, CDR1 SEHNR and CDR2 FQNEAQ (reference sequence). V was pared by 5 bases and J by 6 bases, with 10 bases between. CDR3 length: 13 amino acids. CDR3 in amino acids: CASSLQGAGELFF. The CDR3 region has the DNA TGTGCCAGCAGCCTACAGGGAGCCGGGGAGCTGTTTTTT.

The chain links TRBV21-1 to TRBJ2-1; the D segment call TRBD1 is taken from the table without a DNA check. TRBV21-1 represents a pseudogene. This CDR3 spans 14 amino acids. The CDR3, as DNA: TGTGCCAGCAGCGCCCCGGACATCGAGAATGAGCAGTTCTTC. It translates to CASSAPDIENEQFF.

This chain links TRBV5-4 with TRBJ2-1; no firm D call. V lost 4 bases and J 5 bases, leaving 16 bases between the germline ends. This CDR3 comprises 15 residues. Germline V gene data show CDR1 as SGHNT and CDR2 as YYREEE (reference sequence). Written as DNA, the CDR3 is TGTGCCAGCAGCCCCCGACTGGAGAAGAACAATGAGCAGTTCTTC. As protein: CASSPRLEKNNEQFF. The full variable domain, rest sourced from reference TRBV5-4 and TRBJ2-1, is ETGVTQSPTHLIKTRGQQVTLRCSSQSGHNTVSWYQQALGQGPQFIFQYYREEENGRGNFPPRFSGLQFPNYSSELNVNALELDDSALYLCASSPRLEKNNEQFFGPGTRLTVL.

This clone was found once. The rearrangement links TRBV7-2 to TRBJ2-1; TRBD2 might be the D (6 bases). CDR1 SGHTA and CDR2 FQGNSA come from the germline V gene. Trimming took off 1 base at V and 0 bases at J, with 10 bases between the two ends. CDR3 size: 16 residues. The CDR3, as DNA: TGTGCCAGCAGCTTAGGGGGGGACTCCTCCTACAATGAGCAGTTCTTC. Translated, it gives CASSLGGDSSYNEQFF.

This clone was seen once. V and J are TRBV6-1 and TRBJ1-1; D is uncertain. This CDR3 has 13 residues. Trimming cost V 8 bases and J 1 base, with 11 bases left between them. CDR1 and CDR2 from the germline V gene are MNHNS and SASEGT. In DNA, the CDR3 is TGTGCCAGCCGCCGGGGAGCGAACACTGAAGCTTTCTTT. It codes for CASRRGANTEAFF.

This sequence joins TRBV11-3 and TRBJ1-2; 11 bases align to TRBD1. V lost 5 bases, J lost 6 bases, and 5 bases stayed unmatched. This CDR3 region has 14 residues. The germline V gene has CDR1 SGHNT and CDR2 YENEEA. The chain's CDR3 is CASSQDRGRNGYTF. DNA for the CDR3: TGTGCCAGCAGCCAGGACAGGGGGCGAAATGGCTACACCTTC.

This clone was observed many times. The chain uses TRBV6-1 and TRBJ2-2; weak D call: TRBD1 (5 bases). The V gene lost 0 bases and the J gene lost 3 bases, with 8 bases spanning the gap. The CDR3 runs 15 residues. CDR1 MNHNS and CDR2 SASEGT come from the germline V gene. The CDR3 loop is CASSEARTHTGELFF. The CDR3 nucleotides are TGTGCCAGCAGTGAAGCTAGGACACACACCGGGGAGCTGTTTTTT.

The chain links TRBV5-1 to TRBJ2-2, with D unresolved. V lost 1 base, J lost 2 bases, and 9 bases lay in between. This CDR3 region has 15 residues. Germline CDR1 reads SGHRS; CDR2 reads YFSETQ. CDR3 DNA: TGCGCCAGCAGCTTGATCCAGAAAAACACCGGGGAGCTGTTTTTT. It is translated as CASSLIQKNTGELFF.

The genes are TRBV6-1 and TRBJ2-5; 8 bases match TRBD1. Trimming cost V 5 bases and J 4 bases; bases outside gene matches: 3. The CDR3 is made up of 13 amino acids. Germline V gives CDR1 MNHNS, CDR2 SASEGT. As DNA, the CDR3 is TGTGCCAGCAGTACCACAGGGGGAGAGACCCAGTACTTC. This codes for CASSTTGGETQYF.

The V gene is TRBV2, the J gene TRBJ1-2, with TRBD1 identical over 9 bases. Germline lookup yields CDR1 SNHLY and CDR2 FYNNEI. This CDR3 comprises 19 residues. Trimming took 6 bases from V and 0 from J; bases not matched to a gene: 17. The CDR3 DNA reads TGTGCCAGCAGGCAAACTTTGACAGGGGGATTGATAACTAACTATGGCTACACCTTC. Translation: CASRQTLTGGLITNYGYTF.

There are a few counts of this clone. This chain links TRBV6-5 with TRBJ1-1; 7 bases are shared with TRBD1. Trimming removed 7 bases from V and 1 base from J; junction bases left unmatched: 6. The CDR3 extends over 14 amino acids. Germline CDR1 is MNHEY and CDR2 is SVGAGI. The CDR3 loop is CASISRGANTEAFF. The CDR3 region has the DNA TGTGCCAGCATCTCCAGGGGGGCGAACACTGAAGCTTTCTTT.

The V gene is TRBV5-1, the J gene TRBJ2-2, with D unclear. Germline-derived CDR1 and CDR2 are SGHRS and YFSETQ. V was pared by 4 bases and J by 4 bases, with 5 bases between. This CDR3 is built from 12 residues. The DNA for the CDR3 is TGCGCCAGCAGCCTACTCACCGGGGAGCTGTTTTTT. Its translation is CASSLLTGELFF.

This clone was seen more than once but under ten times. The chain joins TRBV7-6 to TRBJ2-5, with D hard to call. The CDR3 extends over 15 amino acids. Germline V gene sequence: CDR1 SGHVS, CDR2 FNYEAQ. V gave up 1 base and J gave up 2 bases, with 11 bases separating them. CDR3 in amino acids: CASSLGSLRQETQYF. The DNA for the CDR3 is TGTGCCAGCAGCTTAGGCTCTCTGCGGCAAGAGACCCAGTACTTC.

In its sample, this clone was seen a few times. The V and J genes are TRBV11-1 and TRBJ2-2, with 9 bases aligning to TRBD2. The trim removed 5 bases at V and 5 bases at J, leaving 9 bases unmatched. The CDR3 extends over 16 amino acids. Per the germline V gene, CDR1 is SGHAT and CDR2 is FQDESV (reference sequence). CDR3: CASSGWREGLTGELFF. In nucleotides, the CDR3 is TGTGCCAGCAGCGGTTGGCGGGAGGGCCTGACCGGGGAGCTGTTTTTT. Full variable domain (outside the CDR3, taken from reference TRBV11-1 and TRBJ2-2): EAEVAQSPRYKITEKSQAVAFWCDPISGHATLYWYRQILGQGPELLVQFQDESVVDDSQLPKDRFSAERLKGVDSTLKIQPAELGDSAMYLCASSGWREGLTGELFFGEGSRLTVL.

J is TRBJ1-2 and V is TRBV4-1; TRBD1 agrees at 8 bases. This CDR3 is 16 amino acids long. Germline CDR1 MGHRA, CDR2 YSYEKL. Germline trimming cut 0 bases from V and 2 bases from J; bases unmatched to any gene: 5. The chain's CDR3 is CASSQDQGAGNYGYTF. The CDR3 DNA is TGCGCCAGCAGCCAAGATCAGGGGGCAGGCAACTATGGCTACACCTTC.

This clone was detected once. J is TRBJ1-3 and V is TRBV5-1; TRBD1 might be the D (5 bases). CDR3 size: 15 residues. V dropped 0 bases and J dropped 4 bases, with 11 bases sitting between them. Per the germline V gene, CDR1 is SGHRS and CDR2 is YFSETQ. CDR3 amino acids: CASSLDRGKGNTIYF. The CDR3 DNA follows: TGCGCCAGCAGCTTGGATAGGGGCAAGGGAAACACCATATATTTT.

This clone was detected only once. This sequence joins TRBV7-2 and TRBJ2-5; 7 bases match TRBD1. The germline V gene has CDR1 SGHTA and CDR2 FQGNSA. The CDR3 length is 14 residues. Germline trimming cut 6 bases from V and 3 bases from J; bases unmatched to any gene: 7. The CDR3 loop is CASSGQGTEETQYF. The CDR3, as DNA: TGTGCCAGCAGTGGCCAAGGGACAGAAGAGACCCAGTACTTC.

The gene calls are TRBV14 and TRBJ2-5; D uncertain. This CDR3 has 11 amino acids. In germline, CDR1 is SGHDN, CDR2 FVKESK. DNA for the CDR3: TGTGCTTGTCTGGTCGGGGAGACCCAGTACTTC. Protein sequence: CACLVGETQYF.